These T cell receptor beta chains were read from a single sample in a study of T cells in Graves' hyperthyroidism and ophthalmopathy. TCRdb used MiXCR to reprocess the multiplex PCR reads, holding one entry per CDR3 protein. The sample yields fewer than 450,000 distinct CDR3 sequences, around 20% seen once. The sample comprised blood. The receptors shown here come from a man younger than 30 with Graves' ophthalmopathy. Both conserved end residues are part of each CDR3. The D gene is left open where the match is weak. Clone size is not always given. Where it is, it says once, few, many or a class for expanded clones.

d_call: .
j_call: TRBJ1-4
clone_size: many
v_call: TRBV2
cdr3_aa: CASSEQSGKLFF
cdr3_nt: TGTGCCAGCAGTGAGCAGTCTGGGAAACTGTTTTTT

d_call: TRBD1
j_call: TRBJ2-2
clone_size: few
v_call: TRBV6-1
cdr3_aa: CASRPGQGALNTGELFF
cdr3_nt: TGTGCCAGCAGGCCGGGACAGGGGGCTCTCAACACCGGGGAGCTGTTTTTT

d_call: TRBD1
j_call: TRBJ1-1
clone_size: many
v_call: TRBV18
cdr3_aa: CASSPGQGGGTEAFF
cdr3_nt: TGTGCCAGCTCACCGGGACAGGGTGGTGGCACTGAAGCTTTCTTT

d_call: TRBD1
j_call: TRBJ2-4
clone_size: few
v_call: TRBV19
cdr3_aa: CASSNRGVDIQYF
cdr3_nt: TGTGCCAGTAGTAACAGGGGCGTGGACATTCAGTACTTC

d_call: TRBD2
j_call: TRBJ2-5
clone_size: .
v_call: TRBV4-1
cdr3_aa: CASSQAVAGYQETQYF
cdr3_nt: TGCGCCAGCAGCCAGGCTGTAGCGGGGTACCAAGAGACCCAGTACTTC

d_call: TRBD2
j_call: TRBJ2-1
clone_size: few
v_call: TRBV6-6
cdr3_aa: CASSYVSGGNEQFF
cdr3_nt: TGTGCCAGCAGTTACGTGTCGGGGGGAAATGAGCAGTTCTTC

d_call: .
j_call: TRBJ2-2
clone_size: .
v_call: TRBV5-1
cdr3_aa: CASSSSGNTGELFF
cdr3_nt: TGCGCCAGCAGCTCTTCGGGAAACACCGGGGAGCTGTTTTTT

d_call: TRBD2
j_call: TRBJ2-7
clone_size: many
v_call: TRBV20-1
cdr3_aa: CSATGLAGSYEQYF
cdr3_nt: TGCAGTGCGACTGGACTAGCGGGCTCCTACGAGCAGTACTTC

d_call: TRBD1
j_call: TRBJ1-2
clone_size: .
v_call: TRBV13
cdr3_aa: CASSLGQGAYSYGYTF
cdr3_nt: TGTGCCAGCAGCTTAGGTCAGGGGGCCTATTCTTATGGCTACACCTTC

d_call: .
j_call: TRBJ1-2
clone_size: .
v_call: TRBV4-1
cdr3_aa: CASSQLQANYGYTF
cdr3_nt: TGCGCCAGCAGCCAACTGCAAGCTAACTATGGCTACACCTTC

d_call: .
j_call: TRBJ2-4
clone_size: few
v_call: TRBV7-9
cdr3_aa: CASSLGGDSQWGNIQYF
cdr3_nt: TGTGCCAGCAGCTTGGGGGGGGACAGTCAATGGGGAAACATTCAGTACTTC

d_call: .
j_call: TRBJ1-2
clone_size: .
v_call: TRBV6-2/TRBV6-3
cdr3_aa: CASRGSGLVRGYTF
cdr3_nt: TGTGCCAGCAGAGGGTCGGGCCTAGTTCGGGGCTACACCTTC

d_call: .
j_call: TRBJ2-5
clone_size: many
v_call: TRBV7-8
cdr3_aa: CASSPIGRGRPQETQYF
cdr3_nt: TGTGCCAGCAGCCCGATCGGGAGGGGGCGCCCCCAAGAGACCCAGTACTTC

d_call: .
j_call: TRBJ1-2
clone_size: many
v_call: TRBV24-1
cdr3_aa: CATSDLGRSYGYTF
cdr3_nt: TGTGCCACCAGTGACCTCGGGCGGAGCTATGGCTACACCTTC

d_call: TRBD1
j_call: TRBJ1-5
clone_size: many
v_call: TRBV3-1
cdr3_aa: CASSQTDRGGGPQHF
cdr3_nt: TGTGCCAGCAGCCAGACGGACAGGGGGGGAGGGCCCCAGCATTTT

d_call: TRBD1
j_call: TRBJ2-7
clone_size: .
v_call: TRBV10-3
cdr3_aa: CAMRTGSYEQYF
cdr3_nt: TGTGCCATGAGGACAGGGTCCTACGAGCAGTACTTC

d_call: TRBD2
j_call: TRBJ2-1
clone_size: many
v_call: TRBV3-1
cdr3_aa: CASSQVAGAGEQFF
cdr3_nt: TGTGCCAGCAGCCAAGTAGCGGGGGCCGGTGAGCAGTTCTTC

d_call: .
j_call: TRBJ2-3
clone_size: .
v_call: TRBV11-2
cdr3_aa: CASSLDLKYF
cdr3_nt: TGTGCCAGCAGCTTAGATCTGAAGTATTTT

d_call: .
j_call: TRBJ2-2
clone_size: .
v_call: TRBV5-6
cdr3_aa: CASSELAPGELFF
cdr3_nt: TGTGCCAGCAGCGAACTAGCCCCCGGGGAGCTGTTTTTT

d_call: .
j_call: TRBJ1-5
clone_size: few
v_call: TRBV20-1
cdr3_aa: CSANDKGNQPQHF
cdr3_nt: TGCAGTGCAAATGACAAGGGCAATCAGCCCCAGCATTTT

d_call: .
j_call: TRBJ1-5
clone_size: few
v_call: TRBV6-1
cdr3_aa: CASRPLSLVGQPQHF
cdr3_nt: TGTGCCAGCAGGCCTTTGAGCCTCGTTGGTCAGCCCCAGCATTTT

d_call: .
j_call: TRBJ2-1
clone_size: few
v_call: TRBV29-1
cdr3_aa: CSVFSEESSYNEQFF
cdr3_nt: TGCAGCGTTTTCTCGGAGGAGTCGTCCTACAATGAGCAGTTCTTC

d_call: .
j_call: TRBJ2-1
clone_size: few
v_call: TRBV15
cdr3_aa: CATSRDARADEQFF
cdr3_nt: TGTGCCACCAGCAGAGATGCGAGGGCGGATGAGCAGTTCTTC

d_call: TRBD2
j_call: TRBJ2-3
clone_size: .
v_call: TRBV24-1
cdr3_aa: CATSDRTSGRWVDTQYF
cdr3_nt: TGTGCCACCAGTGATCGTACTAGCGGGAGATGGGTAGATACGCAGTATTTT

d_call: TRBD1
j_call: TRBJ2-7
clone_size: many
v_call: TRBV28
cdr3_aa: CASRPPGQTKEQYF
cdr3_nt: TGTGCCAGCAGGCCCCCGGGACAGACGAAGGAGCAGTACTTC

d_call: TRBD2
j_call: TRBJ2-3
clone_size: .
v_call: TRBV12-3/TRBV12-4
cdr3_aa: CASSFLGAGGANTQYF
cdr3_nt: TGTGCCAGCAGTTTCCTTGGGGCGGGGGGGGCAAATACGCAGTATTTT

d_call: TRBD1
j_call: TRBJ2-1
clone_size: once
v_call: TRBV2
cdr3_aa: CASSAHRDRLNEQFF
cdr3_nt: TGTGCCAGCAGCGCCCACCGGGACAGGCTCAATGAGCAGTTCTTC

d_call: TRBD2
j_call: TRBJ2-3
clone_size: many
v_call: TRBV7-8
cdr3_aa: CASSSGLASDTQYF
cdr3_nt: TGTGCCAGCAGCTCGGGACTAGCTTCAGATACGCAGTATTTT

d_call: TRBD2
j_call: TRBJ2-7
clone_size: .
v_call: TRBV7-3
cdr3_aa: CASSRDSSGGSHEQYF
cdr3_nt: TGTGCCAGCAGTCGGGACTCTAGCGGGGGGTCCCACGAGCAGTACTTC

d_call: .
j_call: TRBJ2-7
clone_size: .
v_call: TRBV9
cdr3_aa: CASSVGRGIHYEQYF
cdr3_nt: TGTGCCAGCAGCGTAGGAAGAGGGATCCACTACGAGCAGTACTTC

d_call: .
j_call: TRBJ2-3
clone_size: few
v_call: TRBV5-1
cdr3_aa: CASSPKGAGATDTQYF
cdr3_nt: TGCGCCAGCAGCCCCAAGGGAGCAGGGGCCACAGATACGCAGTATTTT

d_call: .
j_call: TRBJ1-2
clone_size: many
v_call: TRBV7-9
cdr3_aa: CASSLFLTGVGAGYTF
cdr3_nt: TGTGCCAGCAGCTTATTCCTCACAGGTGTAGGAGCTGGCTACACCTTC